The 26 T cell receptor beta chains given below trace back to one sample, sequenced in a study of radiotherapy plus CTLA-4 blockade in lung cancer. TCRdb's table, derived via immunoSEQ multiplex PCR, lists solely in-frame clones and lacks some. The data hold about 70,000 clones, with less than 80% observed a single time. The material sequenced was peripheral blood, taken from a patient treated with radiotherapy plus ipilimumab. The receptors originated from a human donor with non-small cell lung cancer who had a complete response to radiotherapy plus ipilimumab.

The V gene is TRBV6-1, the J gene TRBJ1-4; TRBD1 agrees at 10 bases. Germline CDR1 and CDR2: MNHNS and SASEGT. The V and J ends lost 6 bases and 8 bases, in that order; junction bases with no gene match: 9. The CDR3 has 15 residues. The CDR3 sequence: CASSPGTGVGEKLFF. CDR3 sequence (DNA): TGTGCCAGCAGCCCCGGGACAGGGGTAGGGGAAAAACTGTTTTTT.

The V gene is TRBV27, the J gene TRBJ2-1, with 8 positions matching TRBD2. The CDR3 runs to 15 residues. Germline V gene sequence: CDR1 MNHEY, CDR2 SMNVEV (reference sequence). After removal of 4 bases from V and 12 bases from J, the junction contained 14 bases not matched to a gene. This CDR3 reads CASSYAGLGPHVQFF. The DNA of the CDR3 is TGTGCCAGCAGTTACGCGGGACTAGGGCCCCACGTGCAGTTCTTC.

The chain combines TRBV11-3 with TRBJ2-1; D may be TRBD1 or TRBD2 (5 bases each). V was clipped by 5 bases and J by 9 bases, with 20 bases between them. Per germline, CDR1 SGHNT and CDR2 YENEEA. The CDR3 loop spans 15 amino acids. The CDR3 DNA sequence: TGTGCCAGCAGCCCAACCGCCGGGGCTAGGGGTGAGCAGTTCTTC. This sequence encodes CASSPTAGARGEQFF. The entire variable domain, with the rest obtained from reference TRBV11-3 and TRBJ2-1, is as follows: EAGVVQSPRYKIIEKKQPVAFWCNPISGHNTLYWYLQNLGQGPELLIRYENEEAVDDSQLPKDRFSAERLKGVDSTLKIQPAELGDSAVYLCASSPTAGARGEQFFGPGTRLTVL.

The V and J genes are TRBV19 and TRBJ1-1, with a tentative D call TRBD1 (6 bases). CDR1 is LNHDA and CDR2 is SQIVND in the germline V gene (reference sequence). This CDR3 region has 16 residues. With 7 bases removed from V and 7 bases from J, the gap between germline ends came to 25 bases. The CDR3 nucleotides read TGTGCCAGTAAGGGATGGGGGCGCCTTATCGAGAGTGAAGCTTTCTTT. It translates to CASKGWGRLIESEAFF.

This rearrangement joins TRBV9 to TRBJ2-7; D call uncertain. Germline CDR1 SGDLS, CDR2 YYNGEE. Trimming took 7 bases from V and 2 from J, leaving 19 bases between them. The CDR3 length is 15 residues. The CDR3 spells CASSPSDPATYEQYF. The CDR3 bases are TGTGCCAGCTCGCCCTCCGATCCGGCCACCTACGAGCAGTACTTC.

The J gene is TRBJ1-1, the V gene TRBV12-5; D is perhaps TRBD1 (5 bases). This CDR3 has 13 amino acids. Germline lookup yields CDR1 LGHNT and CDR2 FRNRAP. Trimming took off 4 bases at V and 4 bases at J, with 10 bases between the two ends. CDR3 loop: CASGSLGGTEAFF. For the CDR3, the DNA is TGTGCTAGTGGTTCCCTGGGGGGCACTGAAGCTTTCTTT.

The gene calls are TRBV6-5 and TRBJ1-2; D gene unclear. The germline V gene has CDR1 MNHEY and CDR2 SVGAGI. Trimming removed 5 bases from V and 7 bases from J, with 11 bases in between. The CDR3 is made up of 12 amino acids. This CDR3 is CASSTRERGYTF. CDR3 in DNA: TGTGCCAGCAGTACCCGGGAGCGTGGCTACACCTTC.

In the case of this clone: The conserved phenylalanine or tryptophan normally closing the CDR3 is absent here, so this likely arose from a read error. The chain joins TRBV4-3 to TRBJ1-1; D is possibly TRBD1 (6 bases). The germline gives CDR1 LGHNA, CDR2 YSLEER. V shed 4 bases and J shed 1 base, with 7 bases lying between them. The CDR3 covers 13 residues. This chain's CDR3 is CASSRDKNTEAFL. CDR3 DNA sequence: TGCGCCAGCAGCCGGGACAAGAACACTGAAGCTTTCCTT.

V gene TRBV4-1 combines with J gene TRBJ2-3; 8 bases are a match to TRBD2. The germline CDR1 and CDR2 sequences are MGHRA and YSYEKL. The CDR3 totals 15 residues. The J segment lost 4 bases and the V segment lost 2 bases, leaving 5 bases of the junction unmatched. The CDR3, as DNA: TGCGCCAGCAGCCAAATAGCGGGAATGGCAGATACGCAGTATTTT. Translated, it gives CASSQIAGMADTQYF.

J is TRBJ1-1 and V is TRBV19; TRBD1 aligns across 7 bases. The CDR3 is 14 amino acids. CDR1 and CDR2 (germline): LNHDA, SQIVND (reference sequence). V gave up 11 bases and J gave up 1 base; unmatched junction bases: 10. The CDR3 DNA is TGTGCCGCCACCCAGGGGACAGAGAACACTGAAGCTTTCTTT. Residues: CAATQGTENTEAFF. Variable domain in full (rest from reference TRBV19 and TRBJ1-1): DGGITQSPKYLFRKEGQNVTLSCEQNLNHDAMYWYRQDPGQGLRLIYYSQIVNDFQKGDIAEGYSVSREKKESFPLTVTSAQKNPTAFYLCAATQGTENTEAFFGQGTRLTVV.

The V call is TRBV18, the J call TRBJ2-1, with 10 nucleotides matching TRBD1. CDR1 KGHSH and CDR2 LQKENI come from the germline V gene. The CDR3 has 15 residues. With V trimmed by 0 bases and J by 4 bases, 0 bases remained unmatched. DNA for the CDR3: TGTGCCAGCTCACCACCGGGACAGGGGTACAATGAGCAGTTCTTC. As protein: CASSPPGQGYNEQFF.

The gene calls are TRBV6-5 and TRBJ2-2; D may be TRBD1 (5 bases). This CDR3 has 14 amino acids. Trimming pared 8 bases from V and 5 bases from J, leaving 15 bases between. Germline CDR1 reads MNHEY; CDR2 reads SVGAGI. The DNA for the CDR3 is TGTGCCAGCGCCTTGCCAGGGTTTACCGGGGAGCTGTTTTTT. Translated, it gives CASALPGFTGELFF.

This clone was seen only once. J is TRBJ2-2 and V is TRBV5-1; possibly TRBD1 or TRBD2 for D (5 bases each). The germline CDR1 and CDR2 sequences are SGHRS and YFSETQ. V lost 2 bases and J 2 bases, leaving 13 bases between the germline ends. The CDR3 totals 16 residues. CDR3: CASSFLAGGNTGELFF. In DNA, the CDR3 is TGCGCCAGCAGCTTCCTAGCTGGGGGAAACACCGGGGAGCTGTTTTTT. The full variable domain, in which reference TRBV5-1 and TRBJ2-2 provide the parts outside the CDR3, is KAGVTQTPRYLIKTRGQQVTLSCSPISGHRSVSWYQQTPGQGLQFLFEYFSETQRNKGNFPGRFSGRQFSNSRSEMNVSTLELGDSALYLCASSFLAGGNTGELFFGEGSRLTVL.

The rearrangement uses TRBV9 and TRBJ2-1, with 7 bases fitting TRBD2. Germline CDR1 is SGDLS and CDR2 is YYNGEE. After removal of 0 bases from V and 10 bases from J, the junction contained 7 bases not matched to a gene. This CDR3 spans 14 amino acids. The CDR3 region has the DNA TGTGCCAGCAGCGTAGCAACTAGCGTTCGGGAGCAGTTCTTC. Translated, it gives CASSVATSVREQFF.

This chain uses TRBV18 with TRBJ2-3, with TRBD2 matching over 13 bases. V was pared by 6 bases and J by 5 bases, with 5 bases of the junction left unmatched. Germline V lookup: CDR1 KGHSH, CDR2 LQKENI. The CDR3 length is 15 residues. DNA of the CDR3: TGTGCCAGCTCCCGAGGACTAGCGGGGGAAGATACGCAGTATTTT. This gives the protein CASSRGLAGEDTQYF. Full variable domain (remainder filled in from reference TRBV18 and TRBJ2-3): NAGVMQNPRHLVRRRGQEARLRCSPMKGHSHVYWYRQLPEEGLKFMVYLQKENIIDESGMPKERFSAEFPKEGPSILRIQQVVRGDSAAYFCASSRGLAGEDTQYFGPGTRLTVL.

The chain links TRBV7-9 to TRBJ1-4; 9 bases are a match to TRBD1. The CDR3 has 15 residues. Trimming cost V 4 bases and J 8 bases; bases outside gene matches: 8. The germline CDR1 and CDR2 sequences are SEHNR and FQNEAQ (reference sequence). The CDR3 region is CASSSGTGRTEKLFF. The CDR3 coding sequence is TGTGCCAGCAGCTCAGGGACAGGGAGGACGGAAAAACTGTTTTTT.

V gene TRBV4-1 combines with J gene TRBJ1-4; 7 bases fit TRBD1. This CDR3 region has 15 residues. The germline gives CDR1 MGHRA, CDR2 YSYEKL. Unmatched junction bases numbered 7, after V lost 4 bases and J lost 5 bases. CDR3 sequence reads: CASSPPGQLNEKLFF. The CDR3, as DNA: TGCGCCAGCAGCCCCCCGGGACAGTTAAATGAAAAACTGTTTTTT.

The J gene is TRBJ2-3, the V gene TRBV19; D gene uncertain. CDR1 LNHDA and CDR2 SQIVND come from the germline V gene (reference sequence). There are 14 residues in the CDR3. V was cut by 4 bases and J by 2 bases, with 10 bases left in between. CDR3 sequence reads: CASSRAVNTDTQYF. CDR3 DNA sequence: TGTGCCAGTAGTAGGGCCGTTAACACAGATACGCAGTATTTT. The full variable domain, its missing parts supplied by reference TRBV19 and TRBJ2-3, is DGGITQSPKYLFRKEGQNVTLSCEQNLNHDAMYWYRQDPGQGLRLIYYSQIVNDFQKGDIAEGYSVSREKKESFPLTVTSAQKNPTAFYLCASSRAVNTDTQYFGPGTRLTVL.

V is TRBV15 and J is TRBJ2-1; D unclear. Deletions cut 0 bases from V and 5 bases from J, with 11 bases between. The CDR3 covers 15 residues. The germline V gene has CDR1 LNHNV and CDR2 YYDKDF (reference sequence). CDR3 bases: TGTGCCACCAGCAGAGACCTGACAAATCACAATGAGCAGTTCTTC. It encodes CATSRDLTNHNEQFF.

This clone has more than one count but fewer than ten. The rearrangement uses TRBV6-1 and TRBJ2-7; D may be TRBD1 (6 bases). Germline assignment: CDR1 MNHNS and CDR2 SASEGT. Deletions cut 6 bases from V and 6 bases from J, with 18 bases between. The CDR3 extends over 14 amino acids. The CDR3 nucleotides are TGTGCCAGCAGGGGTACCGGCTTAGGGGGCGAGCAGTACGTC. This sequence encodes CASRGTGLGGEQYV.

The rearrangement joins TRBV10-3 to TRBJ1-2, with 8 nucleotides matching TRBD1. Germline CDR1 reads ENHRY; CDR2 reads SYGVKD. CDR3 size: 18 residues. V lost 0 bases to trimming and J lost 2 bases; unmatched junction nucleotides: 11. The CDR3 nucleotides are TGTGCCATCAGTGAGTCGGGCACGTCCGCAGGGGGCAACTATGGCTACACCTTC. Protein product: CAISESGTSAGGNYGYTF.

The chain couples TRBV28 to TRBJ1-5; 10 bases fit TRBD1. Trimming at V came to 4 bases and at J to 6 bases, leaving 3 bases not matched to a gene. Looked up from germline, CDR1 is MDHEN and CDR2 is SYDVKM. The length of the CDR3 is 14 residues. CDR3 sequence: CASSSTGGSQPQHF. The CDR3 DNA sequence: TGTGCCAGCAGTTCGACAGGGGGCAGTCAGCCCCAGCATTTT.

The rearrangement uses TRBV6-6 and TRBJ1-3; D gene ambiguous. V gave up 4 bases and J gave up 6 bases, with 10 bases separating them. CDR1 is MNHNY, CDR2 SVGAGI, per germline (reference sequence). This CDR3 has 13 amino acids. In nucleotides, the CDR3 is TGTGCCAGCAGTTTCTCCAGGAAAAACACCATATATTTT. This gives the protein CASSFSRKNTIYF.

J is TRBJ2-7 and V is TRBV2; D is possibly TRBD1 or TRBD2 (5 bases each). V lost 10 bases and J 0 bases, leaving 19 bases between the germline ends. This CDR3 has 15 amino acids. CDR1 is SNHLY, CDR2 FYNNEI, per germline. The CDR3 protein is CANSLGGGSSYEQYF. The CDR3 DNA reads TGTGCCAACTCCCTTGGGGGTGGGAGCTCCTACGAGCAGTACTTC.

This rearrangement joins TRBV20-1 to TRBJ2-3, with no clear D. The germline V and J ends were trimmed by 5 bases and 3 bases, with 3 bases remaining between them. The CDR3 is 10 amino acids. Germline V gene lookup returns CDR1 DFQATT and CDR2 SNEGSKA (reference sequence). Written as DNA, the CDR3 is TGCAGTGCTTCGACAGATACGCAGTATTTT. Its protein is CSASTDTQYF.

The chain is built from TRBV4-3 and TRBJ1-2; 7 nucleotides align to TRBD1. The germline gives CDR1 LGHNA, CDR2 YSLEER. This CDR3 contains 15 residues. V shed 4 bases and J 6 bases; nucleotides not matched to a gene: 11. CDR3 bases: TGCGCCAGCAGCCCCGGCGGTCAGGGGGTGGATGGCTACACCTTC. Protein product: CASSPGGQGVDGYTF.